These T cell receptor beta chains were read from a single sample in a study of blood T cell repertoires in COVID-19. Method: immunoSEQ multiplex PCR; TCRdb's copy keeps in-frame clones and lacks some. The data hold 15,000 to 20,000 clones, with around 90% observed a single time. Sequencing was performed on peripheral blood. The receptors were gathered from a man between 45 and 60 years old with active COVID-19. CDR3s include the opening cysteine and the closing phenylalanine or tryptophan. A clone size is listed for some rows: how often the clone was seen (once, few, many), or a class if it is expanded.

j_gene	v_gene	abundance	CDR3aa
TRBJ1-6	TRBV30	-	CAWSLPGQGNSPLHF
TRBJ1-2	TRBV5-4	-	CASSLFGANYGYTF
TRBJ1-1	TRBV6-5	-	CASSYSISGTEAFF
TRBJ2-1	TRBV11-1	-	CASSPGLYNEQFF
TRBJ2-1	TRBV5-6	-	CASGGGGDEQFF
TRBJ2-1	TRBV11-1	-	CASSFTSGIGKNEQFF
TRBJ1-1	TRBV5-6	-	CASSSGRGTEAFF
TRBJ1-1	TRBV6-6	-	CASNSGTANPNTEAFF
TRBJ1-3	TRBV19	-	CASSDRGHRGNTIYF
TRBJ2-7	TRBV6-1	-	CASSEYGTDPIYEQYF
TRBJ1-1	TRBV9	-	CASSGIRTEAFF
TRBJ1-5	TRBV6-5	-	CASRANRNQPQHF
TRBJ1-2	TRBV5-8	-	CASSLASGNYGYTF
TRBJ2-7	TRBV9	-	CASSTTGGLDEQYF
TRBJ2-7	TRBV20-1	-	CSARTGYEQYF
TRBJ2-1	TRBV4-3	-	CASSPLANPPNEQFF
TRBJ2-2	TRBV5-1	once	CASSLVLAGANTGELFF
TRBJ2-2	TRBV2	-	CASGRDRGYTGELFF
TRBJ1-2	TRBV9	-	CASSPIGNYGYTF
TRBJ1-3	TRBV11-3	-	CASSPTGFGNTIYF
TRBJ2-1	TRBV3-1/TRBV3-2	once	CASTRLAGGTAGEQFF
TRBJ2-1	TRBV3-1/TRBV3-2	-	CASSQLAGGDNEQFF
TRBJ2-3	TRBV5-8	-	CASSQLAFSSTDTQYF
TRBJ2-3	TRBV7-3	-	CASSLIAGVPDTQYF
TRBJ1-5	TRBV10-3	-	CAISPGTGGYVQPQHF
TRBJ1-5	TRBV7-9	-	CASSREQGASNQPQHF
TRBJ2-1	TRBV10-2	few	CASSAETSGHNEQFF
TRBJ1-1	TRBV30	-	CAWSVKAGGNTEAFF
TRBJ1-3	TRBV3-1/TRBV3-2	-	CASSLPGQGAGNTIYF
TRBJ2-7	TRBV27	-	CASRATWDSQYEQYF
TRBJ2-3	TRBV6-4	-	CASSETSGSGDTQYF
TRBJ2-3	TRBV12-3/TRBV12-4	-	CASSSRDLTQYF
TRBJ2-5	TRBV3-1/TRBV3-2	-	CATRGQLQETQYF
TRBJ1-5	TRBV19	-	CASSIDPRGNQPQHF
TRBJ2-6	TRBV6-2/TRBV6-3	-	CASSPLKTGVYGANVLTF
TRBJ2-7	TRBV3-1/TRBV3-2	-	CASSLGGARGSEQYF